Following are 10 T cell receptor beta chains from one sample sequenced in a study of cytomegalovirus exposure and HLA in healthy donors. With 60 Vbeta and 13 Jbeta primers, the PCR was carried out. The table came from immunoSEQ multiplex PCR; TCRdb's copy has only in-frame clones and leaves some out. Of 150,000 to 200,000 clones in the sample, approximately 80% are singletons; the top ten hold 2.5% to 3%. The sample comprised PBMCs. These receptor sequences come from a female donor in good health and CMV-seronegative.

This clone was seen only a few times. This chain connects TRBV11-3 to TRBJ2-2; D is unresolved. Germline lookup yields CDR1 SGHNT and CDR2 YENEEA. Trimming removed 2 bases from V and 3 bases from J, with 4 bases in between. This CDR3 is 13 amino acids long. The CDR3 nucleotides read TGTGCCAGCAGCTTACCGGACACCGGGGAGCTGTTTTTT. It specifies CASSLPDTGELFF. Together with reference TRBV11-3 and TRBJ2-2, the CDR3 gives the full variable domain: EAGVVQSPRYKIIEKKQPVAFWCNPISGHNTLYWYLQNLGQGPELLIRYENEEAVDDSQLPKDRFSAERLKGVDSTLKIQPAELGDSAVYLCASSLPDTGELFFGEGSRLTVL.

V is TRBV2 and J is TRBJ1-5, with D maybe TRBD1 (6 bases). Germline assignment: CDR1 SNHLY and CDR2 FYNNEI. Trimming shortened V by 8 bases and J by 3 bases, and 17 bases separated the two germline ends. The CDR3 contains 15 residues. The CDR3 loop reads CASSRDKLSNQPQHF. Here the CDR3 DNA reads TGTGCCAGCTCCCGGGACAAACTTTCCAATCAGCCCCAGCATTTT.

This clone was observed a single time. The rearrangement links TRBV5-1 to TRBJ2-5, with D uncertain. The J call is in doubt because the DNA end fits TRBJ2-7 better. The V gene's germline CDR1 is SGHRS and CDR2 YFSETQ. The length of the CDR3 is 13 residues. The CDR3 region is CASSLSLSYEQYF. DNA of the CDR3: TGCGCCAGCAGCTTGTCTCTCTCCTACGAGCAGTACTTC.

The chain recombines TRBV9 with TRBJ1-1, with TRBD1 as a possible D gene (5 bases). The V end lost 4 bases, the J end lost 3 bases, and 16 bases lay between the germline ends. Germline V lookup: CDR1 SGDLS, CDR2 YYNGEE. The length of the CDR3 is 15 residues. CDR3 bases: TGTGCCAGCAGCCCGAAGCCAGGGTTAGACACTGAAGCTTTCTTT. Translation: CASSPKPGLDTEAFF.

The gene calls are TRBV6-5 and TRBJ1-5; D gene uncertain. CDR1 MNHEY and CDR2 SVGAGI come from the germline V gene. Between the trimmed V and J ends, which lost 7 bases and 11 bases, there was a span of 18 bases. This CDR3 is 13 amino acids long. DNA for the CDR3: TGTGCCAGCACCGACACCCACCTCGGGGCCCAGCATTTT. This encodes CASTDTHLGAQHF.

This clone has a single count. The J gene is TRBJ2-2, the V gene TRBV6-5, with 9 bases lining up with TRBD2. CDR1 is MNHEY and CDR2 is SVGAGI in the germline V gene. V dropped 2 bases and J dropped 5; count of bases not matched to a gene: 6. The CDR3 has 16 amino acids. The CDR3 loop reads CASSYGLAGITGELFF. CDR3 nucleotides: TGTGCCAGCAGTTACGGGCTAGCGGGGATTACCGGGGAGCTGTTTTTT.

The CDR3 sequence: CATNDRVYFYGYTF. The CDR3 nucleotides read TGTGCCACCAACGACAGGGTATATTTCTATGGCTACACCTTC. The chain is built from TRBV6-1 and TRBJ1-2; 7 positions agree with TRBD1. This CDR3 comprises 14 residues. The ends lost 10 bases at V and 4 bases at J; junction bases unmatched: 12. The germline CDR1 and CDR2 sequences are MNHNS and SASEGT.

J is TRBJ2-7 and V is TRBV5-1; D is unresolved. Germline V gives CDR1 SGHRS, CDR2 YFSETQ. The germline V and J ends were trimmed by 0 bases and 0 bases, with 7 bases remaining between them. The CDR3 sequence is 14 residues long. The CDR3 region has the DNA TGCGCCAGCAGCTTGGGACGGAGCTCCTACGAGCAGTACTTC. Amino acid sequence: CASSLGRSSYEQYF.

The CDR3 DNA reads as TGTGCCAGCAGTGGGGACAAGAGCTCCTACGAGCAGTACTTC. Translating it yields CASSGDKSSYEQYF. This chain links TRBV2 with TRBJ2-7; tentatively, D is TRBD1 (6 bases). CDR3 length equals 14 residues. The germline V and J ends were trimmed by 4 bases and 0 bases, with 10 bases remaining between them. The germline V gene encodes CDR1 SNHLY and CDR2 FYNNEI.

The V gene is TRBV7-6, the J gene TRBJ2-1, with TRBD1 matching 11 bases. This CDR3 has 17 residues. Germline-derived CDR1 and CDR2 are SGHVS and FNYEAQ. Germline trimming cut 5 bases from V and 4 bases from J; bases unmatched to any gene: 10. The CDR3 region is CASSPPPGTGGYNEQFF. The CDR3 coding sequence is TGTGCCAGCAGCCCACCCCCCGGGACAGGGGGATACAATGAGCAGTTCTTC.